The source of this T cell receptor (beta chain) is a study of blood T cell repertoires in COVID-19. Study details: Acute and convalescent COVID-19 specimens originated in the United States, Italy and Spain. From T cells, B-cell-depleted T cells, or PBMCs came the material, which was cDNA or gDNA.

The CDR3 is 13 amino acids. From germline, CDR1 is SGHDN and CDR2 FVKESK. Trimming stripped 0 bases from V and 10 bases from J, with 12 bases between. In the original processing: Estimates of nucleated cell counts were drawn from the amplification of reference gene primers. Measured with immunoSEQ multiplex PCR; TCRdb has only the in-frame clones, and not every one. The V and J calls and clone size come from that table; D and trimming were worked out from the DNA. In the table there are some 9,000 clones, roughly 80% of which are singletons. Specimen: peripheral blood. The rearrangement links TRBV14 to TRBJ1-1; D not resolved. The sequence derives from a man between 65 and 80 years old with active COVID-19. CDR3 nucleotide sequence: TGTGCCAGCAGCCAAGATCGGGAAGCGAGAGCTTTCTTT. Translating gives CASSQDREARAFF.